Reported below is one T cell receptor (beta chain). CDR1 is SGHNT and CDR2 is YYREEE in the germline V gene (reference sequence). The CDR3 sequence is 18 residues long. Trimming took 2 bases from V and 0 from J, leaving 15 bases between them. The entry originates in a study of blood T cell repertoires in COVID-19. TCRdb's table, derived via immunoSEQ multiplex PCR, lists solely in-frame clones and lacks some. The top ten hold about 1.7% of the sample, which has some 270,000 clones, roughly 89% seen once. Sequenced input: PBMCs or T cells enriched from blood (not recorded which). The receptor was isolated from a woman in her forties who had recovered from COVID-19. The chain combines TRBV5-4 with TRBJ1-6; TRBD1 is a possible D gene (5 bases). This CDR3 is CASSFGTGGSSYNSPLHF. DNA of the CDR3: TGTGCCAGCAGCTTTGGGACGGGAGGTAGCTCCTATAATTCACCCCTCCACTTT. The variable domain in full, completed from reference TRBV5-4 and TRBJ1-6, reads ETGVTQSPTHLIKTRGQQVTLRCSSQSGHNTVSWYQQALGQGPQFIFQYYREEENGRGNFPPRFSGLQFPNYSSELNVNALELDDSALYLCASSFGTGGSSYNSPLHFGNGTRLTVT.